The clone carrying this TCR beta chain is deemed medium-sized. What it binds is not known. The same CDR3 is also encoded by other DNA sequences in this sample. The data stem from a study of early stage breast cancer tumors. General observations from the study: Blood repertoires resembled normal breast more than tumor.

Each sample had two DNA replicates, around 0.45 ug blood or about 1.5 ug tissue. Assay used: immunoSEQ multiplex PCR; TCRdb lists only in-frame clones, some missing. The sample yields over 25,000 clones, 65% to 75% seen once. The V and J ends lost 2 bases and 4 bases respectively, with 8 bases between them. Looked up from germline, CDR1 is SGHDT and CDR2 is YYEEEE. The CDR3 extends over 13 amino acids. Material: blood. The J gene is TRBJ2-3, the V gene TRBV5-6; possibly TRBD2 for D (6 bases). The origin of this receptor is a person aged 45-65 years with breast cancer. This CDR3 reads CASSFSGADTQYF. DNA for the CDR3: TGTGCCAGCAGCTTCTCGGGGGCAGATACGCAGTATTTT. The full variable domain, its missing parts supplied by reference TRBV5-6 and TRBJ2-3, is DAGVTQSPTHLIKTRGQQVTLRCSPKSGHDTVSWYQQALGQGPQFIFQYYEEEERQRGNFPDRFSGHQFPNYSSELNVNALLLGDSALYLCASSFSGADTQYFGPGTRLTVL.